The T cell receptor (beta chain) described here comes from a study of blood T cells in healthy people across ages. Study-wide points: Long-lived donors carried more naive CD4+ cells and greater diversity than aged donors. It was not known whether donors were CMV positive (a possible confounder of expanded clonotype changes).

Combining a sample-barcoded 5' primer with a J-beta primer mix, a second PCR ran for about 6 to 12 cycles. TCRdb independently ran MiXCR on the 5' RACE reads; one entry per CDR3 protein. The sample holds around 1.7 million distinct CDR3 sequences; 28% are singletons and the top ten take roughly 8.2%. This clonotype was counted many times. Its antigen is undetermined. With 8 bases clipped from V and 2 bases from J, the junction kept 8 bases outside the gene matches. CDR3 length: 14 amino acids. This sequence joins TRBV12-3 or TRBV12-4 and TRBJ2-7, with 8 bases lining up with TRBD1. The TCR originated in a young woman in good health. The sample was blood. The CDR3 nucleotides read TGTGCCAGCGCTTCGACAGGGGTACCCTACGAGCAGTACTTC. This codes for CASASTGVPYEQYF.